This T cell receptor beta chain is from a study of radiation and T cells in renal cell carcinoma. The data were produced by immunoSEQ multiplex PCR, yet TCRdb's version contains in-frame clones alone and is incomplete. Of under 200,000 clones listed, 88% are singletons. Study-level findings and limits: Pretreatment tumor biopsies were lacking, so baseline clonotypes are unknown.

CDR3 length: 17 amino acids. Losses at the gene ends were 3 bases for V and 5 bases for J; bases not matched to a gene: 11. Germline V CDR1 and CDR2: SGHDT, YYEEEE. The time point here: blood 4 weeks post-SBRT, at nephrectomy. Treatment defined: 15 Gy SBRT to primary tumor, nephrectomy 4 weeks later. Nephrectomy followed 15 Gy stereotactic body radiation by 4 weeks. Serial blood draws occurred at baseline and 2 and 4 weeks post-SBRT. This renal cell carcinoma was of the clear cell type. On this clone itself: The antigen remains unidentified.

V usage is TRBV5-6 and J usage is TRBJ2-1, with 10 bases lining up with TRBD2. This clonotype was sampled from a woman between 45 and 65 years old with renal cell carcinoma. The input for sequencing was blood, taken from a patient whose treatment included radiotherapy and nephrectomy. The CDR3 coding sequence is TGTGCCAGCAGCTCCCGACGTTTACTAGCGGGAAACAATGAGCAGTTCTTC. Translated, it gives CASSSRRLLAGNNEQFF.